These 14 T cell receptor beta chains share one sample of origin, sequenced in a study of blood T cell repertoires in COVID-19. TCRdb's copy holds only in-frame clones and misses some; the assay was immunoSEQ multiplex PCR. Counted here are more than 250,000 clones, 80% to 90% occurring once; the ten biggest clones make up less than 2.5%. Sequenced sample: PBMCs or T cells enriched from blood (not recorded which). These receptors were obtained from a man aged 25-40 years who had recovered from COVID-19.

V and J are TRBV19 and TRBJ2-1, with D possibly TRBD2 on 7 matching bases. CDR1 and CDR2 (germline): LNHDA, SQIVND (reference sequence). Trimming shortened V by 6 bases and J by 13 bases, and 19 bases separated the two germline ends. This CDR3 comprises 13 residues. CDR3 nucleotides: TGTGCCAGTAGAGGGGGGGGCCGCAGTGACCAGTTCTTC. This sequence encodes CASRGGGRSDQFF.

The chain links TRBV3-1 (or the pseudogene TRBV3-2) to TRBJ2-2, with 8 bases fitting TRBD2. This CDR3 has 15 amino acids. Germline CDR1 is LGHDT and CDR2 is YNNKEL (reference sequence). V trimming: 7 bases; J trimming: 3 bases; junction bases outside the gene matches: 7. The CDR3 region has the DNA TGTGCCAGCACCTCTCGGGGGGGCTACACCGGGGAGCTGTTTTTT. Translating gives CASTSRGGYTGELFF.

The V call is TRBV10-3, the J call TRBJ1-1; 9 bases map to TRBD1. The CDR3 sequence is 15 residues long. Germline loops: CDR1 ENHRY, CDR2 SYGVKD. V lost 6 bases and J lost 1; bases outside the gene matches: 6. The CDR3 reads CAIRGQGTGNTEAFF. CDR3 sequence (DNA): TGTGCCATCAGAGGACAGGGGACGGGGAACACTGAAGCTTTCTTT.

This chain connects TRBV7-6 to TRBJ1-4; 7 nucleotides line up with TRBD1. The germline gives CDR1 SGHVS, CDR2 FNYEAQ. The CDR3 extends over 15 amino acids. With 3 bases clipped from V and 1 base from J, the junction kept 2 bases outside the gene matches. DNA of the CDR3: TGTGCCAGCAGCTTCTCAGGGGGAACTAATGAAAAACTGTTTTTT. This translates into CASSFSGGTNEKLFF.

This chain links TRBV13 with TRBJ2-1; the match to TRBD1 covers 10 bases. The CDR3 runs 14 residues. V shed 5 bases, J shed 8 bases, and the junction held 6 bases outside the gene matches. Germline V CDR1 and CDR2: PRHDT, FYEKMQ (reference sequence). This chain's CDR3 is CASSAGQGVDEQFF. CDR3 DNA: TGTGCCAGCAGCGCCGGACAGGGGGTCGATGAGCAGTTCTTC.

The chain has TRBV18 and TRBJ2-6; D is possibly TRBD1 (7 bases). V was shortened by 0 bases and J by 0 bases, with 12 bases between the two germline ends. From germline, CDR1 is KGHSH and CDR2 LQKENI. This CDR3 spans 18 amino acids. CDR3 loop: CASSPPEGAYSGANVLTF. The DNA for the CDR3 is TGTGCCAGCTCACCACCGGAGGGGGCCTACTCTGGGGCCAACGTCCTGACTTTC.

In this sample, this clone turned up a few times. Here the CDR3 DNA reads TGTGCCAGCAGCTTAAGACAGGGGGCTTCCGACGAGCAGTACTTC. Translated: CASSLRQGASDEQYF. J is TRBJ2-7 and V is TRBV7-9; 10 nucleotides agree with TRBD1. This CDR3 contains 15 residues. The trim removed 2 bases at V and 5 bases at J, leaving 6 bases unmatched. The germline gives CDR1 SEHNR, CDR2 FQNEAQ (reference sequence).

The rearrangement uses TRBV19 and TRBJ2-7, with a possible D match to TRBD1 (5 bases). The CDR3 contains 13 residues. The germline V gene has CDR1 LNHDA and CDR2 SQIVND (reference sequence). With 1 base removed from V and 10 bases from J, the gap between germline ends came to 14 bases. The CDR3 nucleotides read TGTGCCAGTAGTATAGGGCCCCCAGGGAAACAGTACTTC. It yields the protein CASSIGPPGKQYF.

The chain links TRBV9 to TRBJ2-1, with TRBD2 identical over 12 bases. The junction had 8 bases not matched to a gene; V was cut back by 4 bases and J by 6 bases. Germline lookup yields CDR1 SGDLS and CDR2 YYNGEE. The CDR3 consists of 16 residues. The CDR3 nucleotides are TGTGCCAGCAGCACCCGAACTAGCGGGGGGTCCAATGAGCAGTTCTTC. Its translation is CASSTRTSGGSNEQFF.

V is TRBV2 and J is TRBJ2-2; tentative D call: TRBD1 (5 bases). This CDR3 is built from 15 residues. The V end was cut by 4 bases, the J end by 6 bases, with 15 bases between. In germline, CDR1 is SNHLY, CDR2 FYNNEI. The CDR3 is CASSAWTRRAGELFF. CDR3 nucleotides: TGTGCCAGCAGTGCTTGGACACGACGGGCCGGGGAGCTGTTTTTT.

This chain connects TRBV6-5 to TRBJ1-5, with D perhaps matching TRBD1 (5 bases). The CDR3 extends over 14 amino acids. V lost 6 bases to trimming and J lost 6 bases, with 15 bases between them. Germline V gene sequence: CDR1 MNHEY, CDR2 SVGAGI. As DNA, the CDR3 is TGTGCCAGCAGATCTCTTGGCAGGGCTCAGCCCCAGCATTTT. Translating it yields CASRSLGRAQPQHF.

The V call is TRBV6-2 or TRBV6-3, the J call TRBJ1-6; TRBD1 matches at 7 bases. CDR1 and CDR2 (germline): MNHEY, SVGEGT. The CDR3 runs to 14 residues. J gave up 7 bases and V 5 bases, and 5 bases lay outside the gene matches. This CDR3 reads CASSRTGENSPLHF. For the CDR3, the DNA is TGTGCCAGCAGTCGAACAGGGGAAAATTCACCCCTCCACTTT.

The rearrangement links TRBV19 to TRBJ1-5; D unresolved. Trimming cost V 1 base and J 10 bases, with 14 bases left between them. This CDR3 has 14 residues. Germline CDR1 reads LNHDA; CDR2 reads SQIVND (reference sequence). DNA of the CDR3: TGTGCCAGTAGTATAGGGCAACGACTAAGACCCCAGCATTTT. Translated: CASSIGQRLRPQHF. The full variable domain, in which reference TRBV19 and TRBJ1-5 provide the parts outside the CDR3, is DGGITQSPKYLFRKEGQNVTLSCEQNLNHDAMYWYRQDPGQGLRLIYYSQIVNDFQKGDIAEGYSVSREKKESFPLTVTSAQKNPTAFYLCASSIGQRLRPQHFGDGTRLSIL.

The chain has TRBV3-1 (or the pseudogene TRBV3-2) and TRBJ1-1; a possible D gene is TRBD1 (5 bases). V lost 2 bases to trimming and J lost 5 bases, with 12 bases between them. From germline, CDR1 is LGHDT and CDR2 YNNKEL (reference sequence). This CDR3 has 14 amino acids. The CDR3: CASSQLTGVTEAFF. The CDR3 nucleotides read TGTGCCAGCAGCCAACTTACGGGGGTAACTGAAGCTTTCTTT.